Detailed here is one T cell receptor (beta chain). The sample belongs to a study of blood T cell repertoires in COVID-19. The ends were cut back, 6 bases at V and 0 bases at J, with 10 bases in the middle. CDR3 length: 14 amino acids. From germline, CDR1 is MGHDK and CDR2 SYGVNS. Authors' processing steps: Reference gene primer amplification gave estimated nucleated cell counts. The repertoire was sequenced with immunoSEQ multiplex PCR; TCRdb's copy has only in-frame clones and lacks some. Clonal size and the V and J genes are those of that table, whereas D and trimming came from the DNA. The table has fewer than 200,000 clones, about four fifths seen once.

This chain links TRBV25-1 with TRBJ2-3; D might be TRBD1 (5 bases). The sequencing input was peripheral blood. The receptor's source is a woman aged 70-85 years with acute or convalescent COVID-19. The CDR3 reads CASRGVVSTDTQYF. In DNA form, the CDR3 reads TGTGCCAGCAGAGGGGTGGTCAGCACAGATACGCAGTATTTT.